The 21 T cell receptor beta chains presented below share a single source sample, sequenced in a study of T cells in Graves' hyperthyroidism and ophthalmopathy. Amplification of TCR beta CDR3 regions was performed using RNA transcripts as template. An initial round of RT-PCR targeting the TCR CDR3 relied on the HTBI primer set. Each CDR3 protein is one row after TCRdb ran MiXCR on the multiplex PCR reads. The sample includes under 400,000 distinct CDR3 sequences, over 12% of them seen just once. The sample comprised blood. The receptors shown here come from a woman aged 60 to 75 with Graves' ophthalmopathy.

This clonotype came up many times. The chain has TRBV3-1 and TRBJ2-7; D is uncertain. The CDR3 runs to 11 residues. Germline values: CDR1 LGHDT, CDR2 YNNKEL (reference sequence). Trimming cost V 5 bases and J 5 bases, with 7 bases left between them. The DNA of the CDR3 is TGTGCCAGCAGCGGAAGGGACGAGCAGTACTTC. Protein: CASSGRDEQYF.

At least ten counts were recorded for this clonotype. The J gene is TRBJ2-1, the V gene TRBV2, with TRBD2 matching 12 bases. The CDR3 runs to 17 residues. With 6 bases clipped from V and 6 bases from J, the junction kept 12 bases outside the gene matches. Per germline, CDR1 SNHLY and CDR2 FYNNEI. The CDR3 nucleotides read TGTGCCAGCAGCAGGACTAGCGGGATCATCCCCACCAATGAGCAGTTCTTC. This codes for CASSRTSGIIPTNEQFF.

This clonotype has at least ten counts. The chain employs TRBV20-1 and TRBJ2-7; TRBD2 matches at 7 bases. The CDR3 has 15 amino acids. Germline V lookup: CDR1 DFQATT, CDR2 SNEGSKA (reference sequence). Trimming took 3 bases from V and 1 from J; bases not matched to a gene: 9. Here the CDR3 DNA reads TGCAGTGCTAGGCCTGGGGGGGAGGGTTCCTACGAGCAGTACTTC. As protein: CSARPGGEGSYEQYF.

The table lists this clonotype with a few counts. This chain connects TRBV10-1 to TRBJ2-5, with TRBD1 as a possible D gene (5 bases). V was clipped by 7 bases and J by 5 bases, with 14 bases between them. CDR3 length: 13 amino acids. The germline CDR1 and CDR2 sequences are WNHNN and SYGVQD (reference sequence). The CDR3 region has the DNA TGCGCCAGCAACAGGACATCTGGGGAGACCCAGTACTTC. Residues: CASNRTSGETQYF.

This clonotype was found many times. V gene TRBV30 combines with J gene TRBJ2-5; maybe TRBD1 (5 bases). V lost 0 bases, J lost 5 bases, and 10 bases lay in between. Germline CDR1 is GTSNPN and CDR2 is SVGIG (reference sequence). This CDR3 contains 13 residues. The CDR3 loop is CAWSVTGKETQYF. Here the CDR3 DNA reads TGTGCCTGGAGTGTAACAGGAAAGGAGACCCAGTACTTC.

The chain links TRBV28 to TRBJ2-3, with D perhaps TRBD1 (6 bases). This CDR3 spans 15 amino acids. The V end lost 9 bases, the J end lost 2 bases, and 18 bases lay between the germline ends. The germline V gene has CDR1 MDHEN and CDR2 SYDVKM. In nucleotides, the CDR3 is TGTGCCAGTTTAGCCCCAGGGGTTTTCACAGATACGCAGTATTTT. This sequence encodes CASLAPGVFTDTQYF.

The CDR3 protein is CASSATGTEGNYEQYF. CDR3 coding DNA: TGCGCCAGCAGCGCCACCGGGACAGAGGGTAATTACGAGCAGTACTTC. The chain links TRBV5-1 to TRBJ2-7, with 7 bases matching TRBD1. Germline CDR1 and CDR2: SGHRS and YFSETQ. V gave up 4 bases and J gave up 4 bases; unmatched junction bases: 14. The CDR3 runs to 16 residues.

This clonotype has a count of ten or more. The chain is built from TRBV11-2 and TRBJ2-3; TRBD1 matches 11 bases. Germline V gives CDR1 SGHAT, CDR2 FQNNGV. The CDR3 has 16 amino acids. The V and J ends lost 4 bases and 1 base, in that order; junction bases with no gene match: 4. CDR3 in DNA: TGTGCCAGCAGCTCGGACAGGGGGCTTGGCACAGATACGCAGTATTTT. Its translation: CASSSDRGLGTDTQYF.

The sample holds a few counts of this clonotype. J is TRBJ2-1 and V is TRBV12-3 or TRBV12-4; the D gene is possibly TRBD1 (6 bases). This CDR3 has 13 amino acids. The V end lost 6 bases, the J end lost 6 bases, and 12 bases lay between the germline ends. CDR3 DNA sequence: TGTGCCAGCAGCCGAACAGGGCCCAATGAGCAGTTCTTC. It codes for CASSRTGPNEQFF.

In its sample, this clonotype was seen many times. The chain uses TRBV5-1 and TRBJ1-1, with 11 nucleotides matching TRBD1. This CDR3 has 15 residues. Germline V gene sequence: CDR1 SGHRS, CDR2 YFSETQ. The V gene end was trimmed by 3 bases and the J gene end by 4 bases; junction bases not matched to a gene: 5. The CDR3 protein is CASSSSGTGGTEAFF. The CDR3 bases are TGCGCCAGCAGCTCCTCCGGGACAGGGGGCACTGAAGCTTTCTTT. The complete variable domain, with remaining parts taken from reference TRBV5-1 and TRBJ1-1, reads KAGVTQTPRYLIKTRGQQVTLSCSPISGHRSVSWYQQTPGQGLQFLFEYFSETQRNKGNFPGRFSGRQFSNSRSEMNVSTLELGDSALYLCASSSSGTGGTEAFFGQGTRLTVV.

This chain links TRBV5-1 with TRBJ2-3; 13 positions agree with TRBD2. Losses at the gene ends were 2 bases for V and 7 bases for J; bases not matched to a gene: 4. The CDR3 is 15 residues long. The V gene's germline CDR1 is SGHRS and CDR2 YFSETQ. This CDR3 is CASSLLAGGANTQYF. The CDR3, as DNA: TGCGCCAGCAGCTTACTAGCGGGAGGGGCCAATACGCAGTATTTT.

Details on this clonotype: With a much larger clone just one base away, this may be a read error. The rearrangement joins TRBV20-1 to TRBJ2-7, with TRBD2 as a possible D gene (6 bases). The germline CDR1 and CDR2 sequences are DFQATT and SNEGSKA (reference sequence). Deletions cut 1 base from V and 6 bases from J, with 19 bases between. The CDR3 sequence is 15 residues long. The CDR3 DNA follows: TGCAGTGCTAGAGTTACTGGCGGGGACCGTGGCGAGCAGTACTTC. Translation gives CSARVTGGDRGEQYF.

This CDR3 reads CASSYDRNSGNTIYF. CDR3 nucleotides: TGTGCCAGCAGTTATGACCGAAACTCTGGAAACACCATATATTTT. The chain is built from TRBV2 and TRBJ1-3, with no clear D. The V gene lost 5 bases and the J gene lost 0 bases, with 11 bases spanning the gap. The CDR3 consists of 15 residues. From germline, CDR1 is SNHLY and CDR2 FYNNEI.

This chain joins TRBV9 and TRBJ2-1; D unclear. The CDR3 totals 13 residues. Trimming pared 3 bases from V and 8 bases from J, leaving 12 bases between. Germline V gene data show CDR1 as SGDLS and CDR2 as YYNGEE. CDR3 nucleotides: TGTGCCAGCAGCGACGCATTATTCGATGAGCAGTTCTTC. It specifies CASSDALFDEQFF.

This clonotype was seen just once. The chain has TRBV19 and TRBJ2-2, with 8 bases fitting TRBD1. Germline V CDR1 and CDR2: LNHDA, SQIVND (reference sequence). Germline trimming cut 3 bases from V and 4 bases from J; bases unmatched to any gene: 4. The CDR3 has 15 residues. CDR3 residues: CASSIDRGVTGELFF. The DNA for the CDR3 is TGTGCCAGTAGTATCGACAGGGGCGTCACCGGGGAGCTGTTTTTT.

This clonotype was recorded at least ten times. The chain links TRBV7-2 to TRBJ2-5, with 9 bases aligning to TRBD1. The J segment lost 5 bases and the V segment lost 0 bases, leaving 4 bases of the junction unmatched. Germline values: CDR1 SGHTA, CDR2 FQGNSA. CDR3 length equals 15 residues. The CDR3 sequence is CASSLAVGQGETQYF. The CDR3 DNA reads as TGTGCCAGCAGCTTAGCGGTGGGACAGGGCGAGACCCAGTACTTC.

This clonotype was seen many times. This CDR3 is CASSLAGTGSEQYF. The CDR3 region has the DNA TGCGCCAGCAGCTTGGCCGGGACAGGGAGCGAGCAGTACTTC. This chain connects TRBV5-1 to TRBJ2-7, with 9 nucleotides matching TRBD1. Trimming at V came to 0 bases and at J to 6 bases, leaving 4 bases not matched to a gene. Germline CDR1 is SGHRS and CDR2 is YFSETQ. CDR3 length: 14 amino acids. The variable domain in full, with the rest retrieved from reference TRBV5-1 and TRBJ2-7, is KAGVTQTPRYLIKTRGQQVTLSCSPISGHRSVSWYQQTPGQGLQFLFEYFSETQRNKGNFPGRFSGRQFSNSRSEMNVSTLELGDSALYLCASSLAGTGSEQYFGPGTRLTVT.

The chain combines TRBV10-3 with TRBJ1-6, with 10 bases identical to TRBD1. Trimming took 4 bases from V and 4 from J; bases not matched to a gene: 1. The CDR3 covers 15 residues. Germline V gene sequence: CDR1 ENHRY, CDR2 SYGVKD. The CDR3 coding sequence is TGTGCCATCAGTGGGACAGGGGGGTATAATTCACCCCTCCACTTT. This translates into CAISGTGGYNSPLHF.

In its sample, this clonotype was seen many times. The chain carries TRBV5-1 and TRBJ2-1, with no clear D. Trimming took 0 bases from V and 4 from J, leaving 11 bases between them. The CDR3 is 15 amino acids. Germline CDR1 and CDR2: SGHRS and YFSETQ. CDR3 residues: CASSLVSGSYNEQFF. Written as DNA, the CDR3 is TGCGCCAGCAGCTTGGTGTCAGGTTCTTACAATGAGCAGTTCTTC. The variable domain in full, with the rest retrieved from reference TRBV5-1 and TRBJ2-1, is KAGVTQTPRYLIKTRGQQVTLSCSPISGHRSVSWYQQTPGQGLQFLFEYFSETQRNKGNFPGRFSGRQFSNSRSEMNVSTLELGDSALYLCASSLVSGSYNEQFFGPGTRLTVL.

The V and J genes are TRBV5-4 and TRBJ2-1, with 9 positions matching TRBD1. V lost 2 bases, J lost 7 bases, and 10 bases stayed unmatched. Germline CDR1 SGHNT, CDR2 YYREEE (reference sequence). This CDR3 region has 16 residues. CDR3 in amino acids: CASSFSGQGLTNEQFF. CDR3 nucleotide sequence: TGTGCCAGCAGCTTCTCCGGACAGGGGTTAACGAATGAGCAGTTCTTC.

This clonotype has ten or more counts. The V gene is TRBV5-1, the J gene TRBJ2-3; the match to TRBD2 covers 7 bases. The germline V gene has CDR1 SGHRS and CDR2 YFSETQ. V dropped 3 bases and J dropped 5; count of bases not matched to a gene: 12. CDR3 length equals 16 residues. CDR3 residues: CASSSPGGRERDTQYF. In nucleotides, the CDR3 is TGCGCCAGCAGCTCCCCTGGAGGGAGGGAGAGAGATACGCAGTATTTT.